The text below deals with one TCR beta chain. In TCRdb, the 5' RACE reads were re-called with MiXCR into one record per CDR3 protein. This sample has about 660,000 distinct CDR3 sequences, with approximately 9% found just once. The data were obtained in a study of identical twins. The trim removed 7 bases at V and 0 bases at J, leaving 4 bases unmatched. CDR1 and CDR2 from the germline V gene are SNHLY and FYNNEI. The CDR3 has 17 amino acids. The same specimen was also included in a second study, on yellow fever vaccine responses in identical twins.

The receptor comes from a woman aged 18-30 years in good health. The sample consisted of PBMCs. The V gene is TRBV2, the J gene TRBJ2-2; 14 bases fit TRBD2. The CDR3 sequence is CASKGTSGGTNTGELFF. In DNA, the CDR3 is TGTGCCAGCAAGGGGACTAGCGGGGGAACGAACACCGGGGAGCTGTTTTTT.